This entry lists 13 T cell receptor beta chains sequenced from one sample in a study of beta chain features in type 1 diabetes. Investigators reverse transcribed all isolated RNA, so they sequenced expressed TCRB transcripts. The assay was immunoSEQ multiplex PCR, and TCRdb's table has in-frame clones only and misses some. The sample shows some 240,000 clones, about a tenth of them seen only once. Sample: central memory CD4+ T cells from blood. These receptors were obtained from a man in his late teens or twenties in good health.

V is TRBV30 and J is TRBJ1-5; D remains ambiguous. CDR3 length equals 14 residues. The ends were cut back, 6 bases at V and 1 base at J, with 13 bases in the middle. CDR1 is GTSNPN, CDR2 SVGIG, per germline (reference sequence). CDR3: CACTHGSSNQPQHF. In nucleotides, the CDR3 is TGTGCCTGCACGCACGGCTCGAGCAATCAGCCCCAGCATTTT.

This clone was picked up a small number of times. The chain combines TRBV15 with TRBJ2-1; D remains ambiguous. V lost 4 bases, J lost 10 bases, and 23 bases lay in between. The CDR3 spans 16 residues. The germline gives CDR1 LNHNV, CDR2 YYDKDF (reference sequence). For the CDR3, the DNA is TGTGCCACCAGCACGTCGCCTTCCCGGGCCACGAGGGAGCAGTTCTTC. This gives the protein CATSTSPSRATREQFF.

This clone has only a few counts. The chain uses TRBV18 and TRBJ2-4, with 7 bases matching TRBD1. The V segment lost 1 base and the J segment 8 bases; nucleotides outside the gene matches: 11. This CDR3 spans 16 amino acids. CDR1 KGHSH and CDR2 LQKENI come from the germline V gene. The DNA for the CDR3 is TGTGCCAGCTCACCACTTGGGACAGTGGAAAATGACATTCAGTACTTC. Translating gives CASSPLGTVENDIQYF.

This clone was recorded at least ten times. This chain joins TRBV29-1 and TRBJ2-1; a weak D match, TRBD1 (6 bases). Germline V gene data show CDR1 as SQVTM and CDR2 as ANQGSEA. The CDR3 has 14 amino acids. The V gene lost 6 bases and the J gene lost 0 bases, with 12 bases spanning the gap. This CDR3 is CSVTGHSSYNEQFF. The CDR3 DNA reads as TGCAGCGTCACAGGGCATAGCTCCTACAATGAGCAGTTCTTC.

This clone has more than one count but fewer than ten. The J gene is TRBJ2-7, the V gene TRBV29-1; D gene ambiguous. The V and J ends lost 7 bases and 0 bases respectively, with 10 bases between them. Looked up from germline, CDR1 is SQVTM and CDR2 is ANQGSEA. The CDR3 has 12 amino acids. The CDR3 protein is CSATDPSYEQYF. The CDR3 coding sequence is TGCAGCGCTACGGATCCCTCCTACGAGCAGTACTTC.

This clone was detected a few times. A single base is all that separates this from a far larger clone, so a read error is likely. The sample contains more than one DNA sequence encoding this CDR3. CDR3 sequence reads: CSVLPNPGANVLTF. The CDR3 bases are TGCAGCGTCCTCCCCAATCCCGGGGCCAACGTCCTGACTTTC. This chain connects TRBV29-1 to TRBJ2-6; D is unclear. Germline V gene data show CDR1 as SQVTM and CDR2 as ANQGSEA. There are 14 residues in the CDR3. Deletions cut 6 bases from V and 4 bases from J, with 13 bases between. Supplemented by reference TRBV29-1 and TRBJ2-6, the full variable domain reads SAVISQKPSRDICQRGTSLTIQCQVDSQVTMMFWYRQQPGQSLTLIATANQGSEATYESGFVIDKFPISRPNLTFSTLTVSNMSPEDSSIYLCSVLPNPGANVLTFGAGSRLTVL.

This clone was seen more than once but under ten times. The chain joins TRBV7-2 to TRBJ1-2; D possibly corresponds to TRBD1 (6 bases). This CDR3 has 13 residues. The V and J ends lost 5 bases and 4 bases respectively, with 11 bases between them. Germline values: CDR1 SGHTA, CDR2 FQGNSA. CDR3 DNA sequence: TGTGCCAGCAGCCCGCGGACAGCCTATGGCTACACCTTC. Encoded protein: CASSPRTAYGYTF.

This clone has only a few counts. V usage is TRBV7-2 and J usage is TRBJ2-7; no clear D. From germline, CDR1 is SGHTA and CDR2 FQGNSA. This CDR3 is 13 amino acids long. The V end was cut by 2 bases, the J end by 6 bases, with 11 bases between. The CDR3 loop reads CASSLSLVGEQYF. CDR3 nucleotide sequence: TGTGCCAGCAGCTTATCGTTAGTGGGCGAGCAGTACTTC.

The chain has TRBV7-9 and TRBJ2-7; D possibly corresponds to TRBD1 (6 bases). The V and J ends lost 2 bases and 3 bases respectively, with 11 bases between them. The CDR3 contains 14 residues. From germline, CDR1 is SEHNR and CDR2 FQNEAQ (reference sequence). This CDR3 is CASSLSQGSYEQYF. The CDR3, as DNA: TGTGCCAGCAGCTTATCTCAGGGGAGCTACGAGCAGTACTTC. Variable domain in full (rest from reference TRBV7-9 and TRBJ2-7): DTGVSQNPRHKITKRGQNVTFRCDPISEHNRLYWYRQTLGQGPEFLTYFQNEAQLEKSRLLSDRFSAERPKGSFSTLEIQRTEQGDSAMYLCASSLSQGSYEQYFGPGTRLTVT.

The genes are TRBV27 and TRBJ1-1, with a weak D call TRBD1 (6 bases). The germline V gene encodes CDR1 MNHEY and CDR2 SMNVEV (reference sequence). V lost 10 bases and J lost 4, with 16 bases in between. The CDR3 has 13 residues. This CDR3 is CAISRGQGTEAFF. The DNA for the CDR3 is TGTGCCATCTCCCGGGGGCAGGGCACTGAAGCTTTCTTT.

V gene TRBV7-3 combines with J gene TRBJ2-7, with D possibly being TRBD1 or TRBD2 (5 bases each). The germline V gene has CDR1 SGHTA and CDR2 FQGTGA. This CDR3 comprises 14 residues. V gave up 4 bases and J gave up 6 bases, with 16 bases separating them. CDR3 bases: TGTGCCAGCAGCTCCGGGACGGGATTCGGCGAGCAGTACTTC. Its translation: CASSSGTGFGEQYF. The complete variable domain, with remaining parts taken from reference TRBV7-3 and TRBJ2-7, reads GAGVSQTPSNKVTEKGKYVELRCDPISGHTALYWYRQSLGQGPEFLIYFQGTGAADDSGLPNDRFFAVRPEGSVSTLKIQRTERGDSAVYLCASSSGTGFGEQYFGPGTRLTVT.

The chain joins TRBV9 to TRBJ2-5; the D call may be TRBD1 or TRBD2 (5 bases each). V lost 0 bases, J lost 5 bases, and 17 bases lay in between. Germline loops: CDR1 SGDLS, CDR2 YYNGEE. The CDR3 sequence is 16 residues long. The CDR3 sequence: CASSVGVGETLETQYF. DNA for the CDR3: TGTGCCAGCAGCGTAGGTGTGGGGGAAACTTTGGAGACCCAGTACTTC.

This chain connects TRBV27 to TRBJ1-2, with unresolved D. Germline V CDR1 and CDR2: MNHEY, SMNVEV (reference sequence). Between the trimmed V and J ends, which lost 5 bases and 3 bases, there was a span of 10 bases. The CDR3 is 13 residues long. CDR3: CASSLYFDYGYTF. The CDR3 nucleotides read TGTGCCAGCAGTCTATACTTCGACTATGGCTACACCTTC.